This T cell receptor (beta chain) comes out of a study of OX40 agonist ivuxolimab in advanced cancers. As for the study in general: Every 2 weeks, ivuxolimab was infused into the patients intravenously at between 0.01 and 10 mg/kg. Those enrolled were around 87% male, with a mean age of about 60 years and ages from about 20 to 80. Overall study findings and caveats: Among expanded peripheral T cells, antigen specificity went undetermined. Among the lowest peripheral clonal expansion occurred in 0.1-3.0 mg/kg partial responders.

This CDR3 has 14 residues. The germline gives CDR1 SEHNR, CDR2 FQNEAQ (reference sequence). The germline V and J ends were trimmed by 5 bases and 1 base, with 8 bases remaining between them. This clone was counted a few times. Its antigen is not identified. The method was immunoSEQ multiplex PCR; TCRdb's version includes in-frame clones alone and lacks a portion of them. The table lists 53,000 or so clones, 70% to 90% of them singletons. The chain links TRBV7-9 to TRBJ2-2, with D perhaps TRBD2 (5 bases). The sequenced sample was CD4+ or CD8+ T cells sorted from blood, obtained in a trial of the OX40 agonist ivuxolimab. The source of this sequence is an adult with an advanced solid tumor such as melanoma, head and neck, liver or kidney cancer. CDR3 loop: CASSRGENTGELFF. As DNA, the CDR3 is TGTGCCAGCAGCCGGGGTGAGAACACCGGGGAGCTGTTTTTT.